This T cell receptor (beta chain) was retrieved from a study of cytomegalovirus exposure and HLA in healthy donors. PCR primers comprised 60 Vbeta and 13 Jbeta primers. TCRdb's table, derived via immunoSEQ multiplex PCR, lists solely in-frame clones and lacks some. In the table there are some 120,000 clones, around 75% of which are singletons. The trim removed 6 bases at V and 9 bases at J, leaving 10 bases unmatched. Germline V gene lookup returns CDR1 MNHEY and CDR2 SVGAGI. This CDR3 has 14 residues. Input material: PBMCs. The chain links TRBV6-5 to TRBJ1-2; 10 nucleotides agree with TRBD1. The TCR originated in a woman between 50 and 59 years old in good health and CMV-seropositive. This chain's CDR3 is CASSRTGGRGSYTF. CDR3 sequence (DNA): TGTGCCAGCAGCAGGACAGGGGGTCGGGGGAGCTACACCTTC.